This TCR beta chain emerged from a study of graft-versus-host responses after intestinal transplantation. Whole-study results and caveats: Clonal ratios of graft-versus-host to host-versus-graft in allografts were high for patients exhibiting graft-donor T cell macrochimerism. There was an association between peak levels of circulating GvH clones and early post-transplant HvG declines.

J gave up 2 bases and V 2 bases, and 1 base lay outside the gene matches. Germline values: CDR1 MNHEY, CDR2 SMNVEV (reference sequence). CDR3 length equals 15 residues. Data came from immunoSEQ multiplex PCR; TCRdb stores just in-frame clones and leaves some out. The top ten clones hold less than 0.85% of a sample with fewer than 45,000 clones, about 95% of them seen once. To note about this clone: Its antigen is not identified.

The sequence derives from a human patient who received an intestinal transplant, so some T cells may come from the graft donor. The sample was PBMCs, taken 16 days after intestinal transplant. This chain uses TRBV27 with TRBJ2-3; 10 nucleotides align to TRBD2. The CDR3 protein is CASSLLAGATDTQYF. The CDR3, as DNA: TGTGCCAGCAGTTTACTAGCGGGAGCCACAGATACGCAGTATTTT.